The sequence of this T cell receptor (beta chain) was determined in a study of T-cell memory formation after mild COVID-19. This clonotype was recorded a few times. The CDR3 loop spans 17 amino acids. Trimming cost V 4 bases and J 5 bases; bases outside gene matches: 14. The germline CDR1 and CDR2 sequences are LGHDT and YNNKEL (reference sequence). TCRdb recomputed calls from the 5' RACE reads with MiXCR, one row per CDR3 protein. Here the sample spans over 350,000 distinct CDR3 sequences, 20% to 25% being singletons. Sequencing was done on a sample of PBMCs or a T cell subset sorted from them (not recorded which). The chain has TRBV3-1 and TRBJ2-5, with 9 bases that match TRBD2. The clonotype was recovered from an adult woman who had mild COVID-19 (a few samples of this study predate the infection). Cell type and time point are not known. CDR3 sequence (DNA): TGTGCCAGCAGCCGAGTAACTAGCGGGCGCACTAGGGAGACCCAGTACTTC. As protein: CASSRVTSGRTRETQYF.